This passage covers 21 T cell receptor beta chains from one sample sequenced in a study of Ad26.COV2.S vaccination and SARS-CoV-2 variants. Sequenced by immunoSEQ multiplex PCR; TCRdb stores in-frame clones only, minus some. This table has some 500,000 clones, 89% appearing once. Documented treatment: some 20 received Ad26.COV2.S at low or high dose, single or two shots; about 5 received placebo; per-sample allocation not given. Sampling occurred on day 63 after the first vaccine or placebo injection. The specimen comprised peripheral blood, sampled in a trial of Ad26.COV2.S vaccine versus placebo. These receptors all stem from a person between 18 and 60 years old who received the Ad26.COV2.S COVID-19 vaccine or a placebo.

Notes on this clone: Within the sample, other DNA sequences also encode this same CDR3. The V and J genes are TRBV7-2 and TRBJ1-2; 7 bases are a match to TRBD1. Germline values: CDR1 SGHTA, CDR2 FQGNSA. V dropped 5 bases and J dropped 8; count of bases not matched to a gene: 5. The CDR3 contains 12 residues. The CDR3 sequence is CASSPQGYGYTF. CDR3 nucleotides: TGTGCCAGCAGCCCACAGGGGTACGGCTACACCTTC. The entire variable domain, with the rest obtained from reference TRBV7-2 and TRBJ1-2, is as follows: GAGVSQSPSNKVTEKGKDVELRCDPISGHTALYWYRQSLGQGLEFLIYFQGNSAPDKSGLPSDRFSAERTGGSVSTLTIQRTQQEDSAVYLCASSPQGYGYTFGSGTRLTVV.

The rearrangement links TRBV5-1 to TRBJ2-5; 8 bases are a match to TRBD1. V shed 0 bases and J 1 base; nucleotides not matched to a gene: 5. Germline V lookup: CDR1 SGHRS, CDR2 YFSETQ. The CDR3 is 16 residues long. The CDR3 here is CASSLVARGPQETQYF. CDR3 sequence (DNA): TGCGCCAGCAGCTTGGTGGCCAGGGGGCCCCAAGAGACCCAGTACTTC.

This chain uses TRBV3-1 (or the pseudogene TRBV3-2) with TRBJ2-5; D is possibly TRBD2 (6 bases). Germline V lookup: CDR1 LGHDT, CDR2 YNNKEL (reference sequence). V was cut by 2 bases and J by 5 bases, with 18 bases left in between. The length of the CDR3 is 16 residues. CDR3 amino acids: CASSQYGTHRRETQYF. The CDR3 bases are TGTGCCAGCAGCCAATACGGGACTCACAGAAGGGAGACCCAGTACTTC.

This sequence joins TRBV2 and TRBJ2-7; D uncertain. The CDR3 extends over 16 amino acids. Trimming stripped 6 bases from V and 0 bases from J, with 18 bases between. Per the germline V gene, CDR1 is SNHLY and CDR2 is FYNNEI. The DNA for the CDR3 is TGTGCCAGCAGGAGAGATGTAAGTTGGACCTCCTACGAGCAGTACTTC. It specifies CASRRDVSWTSYEQYF.

This clone occurred a few times. The chain uses TRBV9 and TRBJ2-7; the match to TRBD2 covers 13 bases. V shed 4 bases and J 4 bases; nucleotides not matched to a gene: 8. The CDR3 runs 16 residues. Germline values: CDR1 SGDLS, CDR2 YYNGEE. The CDR3 DNA follows: TGTGCCAGCAGCTCCGGGACTAGCGGGGATAGGTACGAGCAGTACTTC. Protein sequence: CASSSGTSGDRYEQYF.

The V call is TRBV18, the J call TRBJ1-2; 9 nucleotides align to TRBD1. In germline, CDR1 is KGHSH, CDR2 LQKENI. J was trimmed by 6 bases and V by 3 bases; bases with no gene match: 2. The CDR3 has 13 residues. The CDR3 protein is CASSPTGGNGYTF. CDR3 bases: TGTGCCAGCTCACCCACAGGGGGCAATGGCTACACCTTC.

The J gene is TRBJ1-2, the V gene TRBV19, with D possibly being TRBD1 (6 bases). Germline CDR1 and CDR2: LNHDA and SQIVND (reference sequence). This CDR3 is built from 12 residues. Between the trimmed V and J ends, which lost 3 bases and 9 bases, there was a span of 11 bases. CDR3 nucleotide sequence: TGTGCCAGTAGTATGCCAGGGGCCAGCTACACCTTC. Protein sequence: CASSMPGASYTF.

In this sample, this clone turned up a few times. V usage is TRBV29-1 and J usage is TRBJ1-1, with D unclear. Germline-derived CDR1 and CDR2 are SQVTM and ANQGSEA. V dropped 6 bases and J dropped 4 bases, with 15 bases sitting between them. This CDR3 has 13 residues. The CDR3 region has the DNA TGCAGCGTGGCTGTCGGTGAGGGCACTGAAGCTTTCTTT. Translation gives CSVAVGEGTEAFF.

This clone showed up just a few times. The rearrangement joins TRBV18 to TRBJ2-7; unclear D gene. This CDR3 spans 17 amino acids. The V end was cut by 3 bases, the J end by 3 bases, with 21 bases between. Germline V lookup: CDR1 KGHSH, CDR2 LQKENI. The CDR3, as DNA: TGTGCCAGCTCACCCAATCTTCTCCAATCCCCAGACTACGAGCAGTACTTC. It specifies CASSPNLLQSPDYEQYF.

V and J are TRBV28 and TRBJ2-1; the match to TRBD1 covers 8 bases. The CDR3 contains 17 residues. Per the germline V gene, CDR1 is MDHEN and CDR2 is SYDVKM. After removal of 5 bases from V and 8 bases from J, the junction contained 17 bases not matched to a gene. In DNA, the CDR3 is TGTGCCAGCAGTCCTCGTTCGCTTTGGGGCAGGGGGCATGAGCAGTTCTTC. Its protein product is CASSPRSLWGRGHEQFF.

The chain couples TRBV9 to TRBJ1-1; D is perhaps TRBD1 (5 bases). The V end lost 0 bases, the J end lost 2 bases, and 26 bases lay between the germline ends. This CDR3 contains 20 residues. Germline assignment: CDR1 SGDLS and CDR2 YYNGEE. The CDR3 DNA reads as TGTGCCAGCAGCGTAGGCTTGGGGGTCCTCCGACTAGAGACAAACACTGAAGCTTTCTTT. This encodes CASSVGLGVLRLETNTEAFF.

The rearrangement joins TRBV10-3 to TRBJ2-2; no firm D call. Germline CDR1 is ENHRY and CDR2 is SYGVKD. The CDR3 is 13 residues long. Trimming stripped 3 bases from V and 2 bases from J, with 4 bases between. The CDR3 bases are TGTGCCATCAGTGACAGAAACACCGGGGAGCTGTTTTTT. It translates to CAISDRNTGELFF.

V and J are TRBV10-3 and TRBJ2-3, with TRBD2 identical over 15 bases. The ends lost 8 bases at V and 5 bases at J; junction bases unmatched: 8. Germline V gives CDR1 ENHRY, CDR2 SYGVKD. The CDR3 runs 16 residues. CDR3 in amino acids: CAISPGLAGGQDTQYF. The CDR3 DNA follows: TGTGCCATCTCACCAGGACTAGCGGGGGGGCAAGATACGCAGTATTTT.

The chain carries TRBV4-2 and TRBJ1-1; D is perhaps TRBD1 (5 bases). V gave up 6 bases and J gave up 1 base, with 21 bases separating them. This CDR3 has 17 amino acids. Germline V gene data show CDR1 as LGHNA and CDR2 as YNFKEQ. The CDR3 loop reads CASSKMALGAGNTEAFF. DNA of the CDR3: TGTGCCAGCAGTAAAATGGCCCTAGGGGCCGGGAACACTGAAGCTTTCTTT.

This chain's CDR3 is CASSSSGTGGKTQYF. The CDR3 region has the DNA TGTGCCAGCAGCTCCTCCGGGACAGGGGGAAAGACCCAGTACTTC. This chain connects TRBV7-6 to TRBJ2-5; 11 bases line up with TRBD1. The CDR3 totals 15 residues. CDR1 and CDR2 from the germline V gene are SGHVS and FNYEAQ. Unmatched junction bases numbered 7, after V lost 4 bases and J lost 6 bases.

V gene TRBV28 combines with J gene TRBJ1-6; no definite D call. This CDR3 region has 15 residues. Looked up from germline, CDR1 is MDHEN and CDR2 is SYDVKM. V was cut by 5 bases and J by 7 bases, with 15 bases left in between. CDR3 sequence (DNA): TGTGCCAGCAGTCCACTGACGGTTGGGAATTCACCCCTCCACTTT. This sequence encodes CASSPLTVGNSPLHF.

The chain couples TRBV5-4 to TRBJ1-2; 8 bases fit TRBD1. The length of the CDR3 is 13 residues. Per the germline V gene, CDR1 is SGHNT and CDR2 is YYREEE (reference sequence). Unmatched junction bases numbered 3, after V lost 4 bases and J lost 4 bases. The CDR3 loop is CASSPGQAYGYTF. The DNA of the CDR3 is TGTGCCAGCAGCCCGGGACAGGCCTATGGCTACACCTTC.

The chain links TRBV3-1 (or the pseudogene TRBV3-2) to TRBJ2-2; D is ambiguous. The CDR3 loop spans 16 amino acids. The V end was cut by 1 base, the J end by 0 bases, with 9 bases between. CDR1 and CDR2 from the germline V gene are LGHDT and YNNKEL (reference sequence). Here the CDR3 DNA reads TGTGCCAGCAGCCAAGTCTCAGGCCCGAACACCGGGGAGCTGTTTTTT. Encoded protein: CASSQVSGPNTGELFF.

The rearrangement uses TRBV20-1 and TRBJ2-5; D may be TRBD2 (5 bases). Germline CDR1 is DFQATT and CDR2 is SNEGSKA (reference sequence). The CDR3 covers 12 residues. V lost 3 bases to trimming and J lost 9 bases, with 14 bases between them. CDR3 sequence reads: CSASSPGRAQYF. Here the CDR3 DNA reads TGCAGTGCTAGTTCCCCGGGAAGAGCCCAGTACTTC.

This chain uses TRBV4-3 with TRBJ2-1, with 9 bases identical to TRBD2. The CDR3 spans 16 residues. Germline-derived CDR1 and CDR2 are LGHNA and YSLEER. V lost 0 bases, J lost 8 bases, and 8 bases stayed unmatched. CDR3 protein: CASSQDWLAGWYEQFF. The CDR3 DNA reads TGCGCCAGCAGCCAAGATTGGCTAGCGGGGTGGTATGAGCAGTTCTTC.

This chain joins TRBV5-8 and TRBJ2-3; a possible D gene is TRBD2 (6 bases). The CDR3 is made up of 16 amino acids. In germline, CDR1 is SGHTS, CDR2 YDEGEE. V was trimmed by 0 bases and J by 0 bases, leaving 11 bases between them. This CDR3 reads CASSLGRLESTDTQYF. CDR3 nucleotide sequence: TGTGCCAGCAGCTTGGGGAGACTAGAAAGCACAGATACGCAGTATTTT.